This T cell receptor beta chain was captured by sequencing in a study of response to subunit inactivated influenza vaccine. CDR1 and CDR2 from the germline V gene are DFQATT and SNEGSKA (reference sequence). CDR3 length: 14 residues. J was trimmed by 4 bases and V by 6 bases; bases with no gene match: 7. One entry per CDR3 protein, called by TCRdb with MiXCR from the RT-PCR reads. Of 860,000 or so distinct CDR3 sequences listed, approximately 22% are singletons. The receptor's source is a man in his forties or fifties who received an inactivated influenza vaccine. The sample in question was PBMCs from blood, obtained about 5 days after vaccination. This chain links TRBV20-1 with TRBJ1-1, with TRBD1 matching 11 bases. The DNA of the CDR3 is TGCAGTGCCCCGAGGGGGACAGGGGGCACTGAAGCTTTCTTT. This codes for CSAPRGTGGTEAFF.